The 27 T cell receptor beta chains below were found in one sample sequenced in a study of Graves' ophthalmopathy and Graves' hyperthyroidism. The sequenced template was RNA, covering the TCR beta CDR3 region. The authors performed first-round RT-PCR with HTBI primers and then a second-round multiplex PCR. MiXCR, run by TCRdb on the multiplex PCR reads, gives a single entry per CDR3 protein. The sample yields approximately 640,000 distinct CDR3 sequences, over 40% seen once. The sample consisted of peripheral blood. Receptors were obtained from an adult man with Graves' ophthalmopathy.

This clonotype appeared many times. The rearrangement joins TRBV12-3 or TRBV12-4 to TRBJ1-1; weak D call: TRBD1 (6 bases). V lost 2 bases, J lost 1 base, and 11 bases lay in between. This CDR3 is 15 amino acids long. The CDR3 reads CASSLPARGNTEAFF. The CDR3 coding sequence is TGTGCCAGCAGTTTACCGGCCAGGGGGAACACTGAAGCTTTCTTT.

The chain is built from TRBV29-1 and TRBJ2-2; D not resolved. The CDR3 covers 10 residues. Between the trimmed V and J ends, which lost 7 bases and 6 bases, there was a span of 6 bases. The germline V gene encodes CDR1 SQVTM and CDR2 ANQGSEA. CDR3 DNA sequence: TGCAGCGGGATTGCCGGGGAGCTGTTTTTT. Translating gives CSGIAGELFF.

The rearrangement joins TRBV2 to TRBJ1-1, with 9 bases identical to TRBD1. Germline loops: CDR1 SNHLY, CDR2 FYNNEI. V gave up 6 bases and J gave up 6 bases; unmatched junction bases: 5. There are 13 residues in the CDR3. For the CDR3, the DNA is TGTGCCAGCAGAGGGGACAGGGCCGCTGAAGCTTTCTTT. Amino acids: CASRGDRAAEAFF.

This CDR3 is CASSRWGGATVETQYF. DNA of the CDR3: TGTGCCAGCAGCAGATGGGGTGGGGCCACCGTGGAGACCCAGTACTTC. The genes are TRBV7-9 and TRBJ2-5; possibly TRBD1 for D (5 bases). Germline CDR1 is SEHNR and CDR2 is FQNEAQ (reference sequence). The CDR3 has 16 amino acids. V lost 5 bases and J lost 5, with 21 bases in between.

The rearrangement uses TRBV18 and TRBJ2-7; 8 bases are shared with TRBD2. In germline, CDR1 is KGHSH, CDR2 LQKENI. V shed 3 bases and J 3 bases; nucleotides not matched to a gene: 7. The CDR3 runs to 15 residues. The CDR3 sequence is CASSPTGTRFYEQYF. As DNA, the CDR3 is TGTGCCAGCTCACCTACCGGGACTAGATTCTACGAGCAGTACTTC.

This clonotype occurred once. Just one base apart from a much larger clone, this may be a read error. This chain links TRBV2 with TRBJ2-5, with D perhaps matching TRBD1 or TRBD2 (5 bases each). The better agreement between TRBJ2-7 and the DNA end casts doubt on the J call. The germline V gene encodes CDR1 SNHLY and CDR2 FYNNEI. The CDR3 extends over 14 amino acids. The CDR3 DNA sequence: TGTGCCGGCAGTGCTGGGGGAAACTCCTACGAGCAGTACTTC. Translating it yields CAGSAGGNSYEQYF.

In the case of this clonotype: A much larger clone sits a single nucleotide away, making a read error possible. V gene TRBV2 combines with J gene TRBJ1-1; TRBD1 might be the D (5 bases). The V end lost 5 bases, the J end lost 11 bases, and 12 bases lay between the germline ends. Germline V gene lookup returns CDR1 SNHLY and CDR2 FYNNEI. The CDR3 covers 11 residues. CDR3 in amino acids: CASSRGEAAFF. The CDR3 coding sequence is TGTGCCAGCAGTAGGGGCGAGGCGGCTTTCTTT.

The rearrangement joins TRBV29-1 to TRBJ1-3, with D unresolved. Germline V gives CDR1 SQVTM, CDR2 ANQGSEA. The CDR3 has 11 residues. As DNA, the CDR3 is TGCAGTTTACCGGCCAGAAACACCATATATTTT. It translates to CSLPARNTIYF.

This clonotype was detected a few times. The chain employs TRBV29-1 and TRBJ2-3; 8 bases are a match to TRBD2. J gave up 4 bases and V 4 bases, and 4 bases lay outside the gene matches. The CDR3 sequence is 13 residues long. Germline values: CDR1 SQVTM, CDR2 ANQGSEA. CDR3 DNA sequence: TGCAGCGTTGTTCTAGCGGGTCCAGATACGCAGTATTTT. Translated: CSVVLAGPDTQYF.

This clonotype appeared a few times. The rearrangement joins TRBV20-1 to TRBJ1-1; D call uncertain. CDR3 length equals 14 residues. The V gene lost 1 base and the J gene lost 5 bases, with 14 bases spanning the gap. The germline CDR1 and CDR2 sequences are DFQATT and SNEGSKA (reference sequence). DNA of the CDR3: TGCAGTGCTAGAGGTGTTGGGGTCGGGACTGAAGCTTTCTTT. Residues: CSARGVGVGTEAFF.

This clonotype was counted between two and nine times. The rearrangement joins TRBV25-1 to TRBJ2-7; 9 nucleotides agree with TRBD1. Germline CDR1 is MGHDK and CDR2 is SYGVNS. V lost 3 bases, J lost 3 bases, and 6 bases stayed unmatched. The CDR3 contains 15 residues. The CDR3: CASSDGQGINYEQYF. As DNA, the CDR3 is TGTGCCAGCAGTGATGGACAGGGGATAAACTACGAGCAGTACTTC.

This clonotype has just a few counts. The rearrangement joins TRBV9 to TRBJ1-3; TRBD1 is a possible D gene (5 bases). In germline, CDR1 is SGDLS, CDR2 YYNGEE. The germline V and J ends were trimmed by 3 bases and 1 base, with 8 bases remaining between them. CDR3 length: 14 residues. The CDR3 region is CASSGGESGNTIYF. In DNA, the CDR3 is TGTGCCAGCAGCGGAGGGGAGTCTGGAAACACCATATATTTT. Full variable domain (outside the CDR3, taken from reference TRBV9 and TRBJ1-3): DSGVTQTPKHLITATGQRVTLRCSPRSGDLSVYWYQQSLDQGLQFLIQYYNGEERAKGNILERFSAQQFPDLHSELNLSSLELGDSALYFCASSGGESGNTIYFGEGSWLTVV.

This clonotype occurred a few times. The chain carries TRBV4-2 and TRBJ2-5; 8 bases are shared with TRBD2. Trimming removed 2 bases from V and 6 bases from J; junction bases left unmatched: 8. The CDR3 has 15 amino acids. Germline CDR1 LGHNA, CDR2 YNFKEQ. CDR3 DNA sequence: TGTGCCAGCAGCCAAATAAGCGGGAGCTCTAAGACCCAGTACTTC. Its protein is CASSQISGSSKTQYF.

This clonotype was found many times. V is TRBV10-3 and J is TRBJ1-5; D not certain. The CDR3 length is 13 residues. From germline, CDR1 is ENHRY and CDR2 SYGVKD. The V and J ends lost 6 bases and 7 bases respectively, with 13 bases between them. The CDR3 DNA sequence: TGTGCCATCAGAGACCAGGACGACCAGCCCCAGCATTTT. Translation gives CAIRDQDDQPQHF.

This clonotype was found many times. The CDR3 loop reads CASSREVVTAEQYF. DNA of the CDR3: TGCGCCAGCAGCCGAGAAGTGGTAACAGCCGAGCAGTACTTC. This chain uses TRBV4-1 with TRBJ2-7; D call uncertain. V was cut by 4 bases and J by 6 bases, with 16 bases left in between. In germline, CDR1 is MGHRA, CDR2 YSYEKL. The CDR3 has 14 amino acids.

V usage is TRBV15 and J usage is TRBJ2-2; D is possibly TRBD2 (5 bases). CDR1 is LNHNV and CDR2 is YYDKDF in the germline V gene (reference sequence). This CDR3 has 13 residues. Trimming shortened V by 2 bases and J by 6 bases, and 7 bases separated the two germline ends. The CDR3 is CATSRTGAGELFF. CDR3 DNA: TGTGCCACCAGCAGAACCGGGGCCGGGGAGCTGTTTTTT.

This clonotype was counted ten times or more. The chain has TRBV24-1 and TRBJ1-2, with no clear D. The V gene lost 4 bases and the J gene lost 5 bases, with 7 bases spanning the gap. Germline assignment: CDR1 KGHDR and CDR2 SFDVKD. The length of the CDR3 is 12 residues. This CDR3 is CATSESRYGYTF. The CDR3 nucleotides read TGTGCCACCAGTGAGTCACGGTATGGCTACACCTTC.

The chain uses TRBV4-1 and TRBJ1-1; unclear D gene. Trimming cost V 3 bases and J 3 bases, with 11 bases left between them. The CDR3 extends over 14 amino acids. CDR1 is MGHRA and CDR2 is YSYEKL in the germline V gene. CDR3 protein: CASSHEFRDTEAFF. The CDR3 DNA is TGCGCCAGCAGCCATGAGTTCCGGGACACTGAAGCTTTCTTT.

Of note for this clonotype: An end of the junction does not agree with germline; a read error may underlie this. J is TRBJ2-2 and V is TRBV10-3, with no clear D. Germline-derived CDR1 and CDR2 are ENHRY and SYGVKD. The CDR3 spans 15 residues. The chain's CDR3 is CASSDILRPTGELFF. In DNA, the CDR3 is TGTGCCAGCAGTGATATTCTCCGACCCACCGGGGAGCTGTTTTTT.

This clonotype was recorded a few times. The junction shows a germline mismatch at one end, possibly a read error. The chain joins TRBV10-3 to TRBJ1-2; 7 bases are a match to TRBD1. The CDR3 contains 13 residues. Germline V CDR1 and CDR2: ENHRY, SYGVKD. CDR3 in DNA: TGTGCCAGCAGTGAAGGACAGGTTGATGGCTACACCTTC. Translated, it gives CASSEGQVDGYTF.

This clonotype was picked up many times. V is TRBV25-1 and J is TRBJ1-4; D uncertain. V dropped 4 bases and J dropped 2 bases, with 11 bases sitting between them. This CDR3 region has 15 residues. CDR1 and CDR2 from the germline V gene are MGHDK and SYGVNS. As DNA, the CDR3 is TGTGCCAGCAGTGCCCTAGGAACGACTAATGAAAAACTGTTTTTT. Amino acid sequence: CASSALGTTNEKLFF.

The chain is built from TRBV6-2 or TRBV6-3 and TRBJ1-2; a possible D gene is TRBD1 (5 bases). Deletions cut 6 bases from V and 1 base from J, with 15 bases between. Germline loops: CDR1 MNHEY, CDR2 SVGEGT. The CDR3 is 15 amino acids. The CDR3 DNA follows: TGTGCCAGCAGCCAAGACCCGACAGTTAACTATGGCTACACCTTC. Its protein is CASSQDPTVNYGYTF.

The CDR3: CASSYAREVSYEQYF. DNA of the CDR3: TGTGCCAGCAGTTACGCACGTGAAGTCTCCTACGAGCAGTACTTC. This chain uses TRBV6-6 with TRBJ2-7; no reliable D call. Germline V CDR1 and CDR2: MNHNY, SVGAGI (reference sequence). This CDR3 comprises 15 residues. Trimming stripped 2 bases from V and 0 bases from J, with 11 bases between.

The table lists this clonotype with many counts. This CDR3 reads CASSLPGQVHYEQYF. The CDR3 DNA sequence: TGTGCCAGCAGCTTACCCGGACAGGTACATTACGAGCAGTACTTC. The rearrangement uses TRBV7-3 and TRBJ2-7, with TRBD1 matching over 7 bases. In germline, CDR1 is SGHTA, CDR2 FQGTGA. V was pared by 2 bases and J by 4 bases, with 8 bases of the junction left unmatched. CDR3 length: 15 amino acids.

This clonotype came up once. The rearrangement uses TRBV20-1 and TRBJ2-7, with D perhaps assigned TRBD1 or TRBD2 (6 bases each). V was shortened by 6 bases and J by 3 bases, with 21 bases between the two germline ends. CDR3 size: 15 residues. The germline V gene has CDR1 DFQATT and CDR2 SNEGSKA (reference sequence). CDR3 DNA: TGCAGTGCCCGAGACAGGCCCTTGGGGGGCTACGAGCAGTACTTC. Translating gives CSARDRPLGGYEQYF.

This sequence joins TRBV7-2 and TRBJ1-5; the match to TRBD1 covers 9 bases. The ends lost 5 bases at V and 3 bases at J; junction bases unmatched: 8. This CDR3 has 16 residues. Germline assignment: CDR1 SGHTA and CDR2 FQGNSA. CDR3 in DNA: TGTGCCAGCAGCCAAGAGGGACAGGGATCCAATCAGCCCCAGCATTTT. Translated: CASSQEGQGSNQPQHF.

Comments on this clonotype: No DNA is shown, since the ends of the CDR3 on it are uncertain; the CDR3 is the one TCRdb lists. The V and J genes are TRBV19 and TRBJ2-7; the table assigns TRBD1, which was not confirmed against the DNA. The CDR3 length is 17 residues, termini included. From germline, CDR1 is LNHDA and CDR2 SQIVND (reference sequence). The CDR3 reads CASSIVGRGSYSYEQCF.